This T cell receptor beta chain was recorded in a study of blood T cell repertoires in COVID-19. Background on the study: Collection of acute and convalescent COVID-19 samples took place in the United States, Italy and Spain.

Clones were read by immunoSEQ multiplex PCR, and TCRdb kept only the in-frame ones, dropping some. The sample lists about 300,000 clones, just under 90% seen once, with 1.8% in the top ten. Seattle's cohort entered during active infection and was followed longitudinally. CDR3 length: 17 residues. Trimming cost V 5 bases and J 0 bases; bases outside gene matches: 7. Germline CDR1 SEHNR, CDR2 FQNEAQ (reference sequence). The specimen sequenced was peripheral blood. The chain couples TRBV7-9 to TRBJ2-2, with 9 bases aligning to TRBD2. The source of this sequence is a woman in her 30s with COVID-19, enrolled during active disease. CDR3 sequence: CASSTPLAGSNTGELFF. The CDR3 DNA sequence: TGTGCCAGCAGCACTCCTCTAGCGGGGTCGAACACCGGGGAGCTGTTTTTT.